This T cell receptor beta chain appears in the sequencing data of a study of cytomegalovirus exposure and HLA in healthy donors. A multiplex PCR was run with 60 Vbeta primers and 13 Jbeta primers. The data were produced by immunoSEQ multiplex PCR, yet TCRdb's version contains in-frame clones alone and is incomplete. The data hold 150,000 to 200,000 clones, with 70% to 90% observed a single time. The sample holds a few counts of this clone. This CDR3 has 13 amino acids. Germline V gene data show CDR1 as MNHEY and CDR2 as SVGAGI. The V gene end was trimmed by 5 bases and the J gene end by 16 bases; junction bases not matched to a gene: 10.

Sequencing input: PBMCs. The chain joins TRBV6-5 to TRBJ1-6, with 8 positions matching TRBD1. This TCR was recovered from a woman between 18 and 30 years old in good health and CMV-seropositive. The CDR3 loop reads CASSPRQGLALHF. CDR3 DNA: TGTGCCAGCAGTCCACGACAGGGGCTAGCTCTCCACTTT.